This T cell receptor (beta chain) was profiled in a study of blood T cell repertoires in COVID-19. Across the whole study: There were acute and convalescent COVID-19 samples, and they came from the United States, Italy and Spain. T cells, B-cell-depleted T cells, or PBMCs supplied cDNA or gDNA.

Original handling: Reference gene primer amplification gave estimated nucleated cell counts. Repertoires were generated with immunoSEQ multiplex PCR, while TCRdb's copy carries only in-frame clones and drops some. V and J calls and clone size are given by that table; D and trimming were obtained from the DNA. The repertoire has over 300,000 clones, roughly 90% of them found once; the top ten carry 6.5%. There are 15 residues in the CDR3. Trimming removed 6 bases from V and 6 bases from J, with 20 bases in between. CDR1 SGHTA and CDR2 FQGTGA come from the germline V gene. This TCR was recovered from a young man with active or convalescent COVID-19. Specimen: peripheral blood. This rearrangement joins TRBV7-3 to TRBJ1-1; D may be TRBD1 (5 bases). CDR3 sequence reads: CASSPGVGREAEAFF. DNA of the CDR3: TGTGCCAGCAGTCCGGGAGTAGGCAGGGAGGCTGAAGCTTTCTTT.